The T cell receptor beta chain under discussion was sequenced for a study of Ad26.COV2.S vaccination and SARS-CoV-2 variants. Study-level findings and limits: From the TCR breadth and depth analyses, total T cell responses may have been underestimated. Vaccine and placebo recipients had similar non-spike TCR breadth.

Libraries were prepared by immunoSEQ multiplex PCR; TCRdb keeps only in-frame clonotypes and omits some of them. The sample holds fewer than 900,000 clones, more than 70% seen once. Treatment indicated: approximately 18 received Ad26.COV2.S at low or high dose, single or two shots; several received placebo; per-sample allocation not given. All samples were drawn on day 63, counting from the first vaccine or placebo injection. The donor was a Boston adult aged 18-55 years. A remark on this clone: Its cognate antigen is unknown.

The germline V and J ends were trimmed by 1 base and 3 bases, with 10 bases remaining between them. Germline CDR1 reads SGHVS; CDR2 reads FNYEAQ. The CDR3 is 14 amino acids. V is TRBV7-6 and J is TRBJ2-7, with D uncertain. The sequence was collected from a person aged 18 to 65 who received the Ad26.COV2.S COVID-19 vaccine or a placebo. The sequencing here drew on peripheral blood, taken in a trial of Ad26.COV2.S vaccine versus placebo. The DNA for the CDR3 is TGTGCCAGCAGCTTAGGAGGTCAGAACTACGAGCAGTACTTC. Translation gives CASSLGGQNYEQYF.